The clone carrying this TCR beta chain was observed a handful of times. Its target is unknown. The record originates from a study of T cell repertoires in cytomegalovirus infection. Study-level information: Indicated by public TCR beta signatures were CMV infection and matching HLA type.

CDR3 size: 17 residues. Unmatched junction bases numbered 10, after V lost 4 bases and J lost 2 bases. The germline V gene encodes CDR1 LNHDA and CDR2 SQIVND (reference sequence). Study-level results: The ex vivo response was dominated by HLA-C-restricted CMV-specific TCR beta clonotypes. Cumulative frequency (of public TCR beta family members) identified carriers of CMV plus the relevant HLA.

TCRdb passed the reads through MiXCR, listing each CDR3 protein once. The top ten hold around 2.6% of the sample, which has hundreds of thousands of distinct CDR3 sequences, about 40% seen once. The sequence came from a human donor in good health (CMV status not recorded). Some clones in this sample may be carry-over from other donors' samples. This chain uses TRBV19 with TRBJ1-1, with 10 bases matching TRBD1. The sample consisted of PBMCs. CDR3 DNA: TGTGCCAGTAGTACCAGGACAGGGGGAGTCGGTAACACTGAAGCTTTCTTT. It encodes CASSTRTGGVGNTEAFF. Supplemented by reference TRBV19 and TRBJ1-1, the full variable domain reads DGGITQSPKYLFRKEGQNVTLSCEQNLNHDAMYWYRQDPGQGLRLIYYSQIVNDFQKGDIAEGYSVSREKKESFPLTVTSAQKNPTAFYLCASSTRTGGVGNTEAFFGQGTRLTVV.